The TCR beta chain under discussion was sequenced for a study of tumor-infiltrating lymphocytes in primary liver carcinoma. As for the study in general: Each sample had roughly 3.65 to 7.13 million productive TCRbeta reads regardless of tissue type. Study-wide points: Compared with blood, tumor repertoires held significantly more in their top 250 clones.

With respect to this clonotype: Its specificity is unknown.

Production of TCR beta cDNA used 400 to 650 ng total RNA together with a constant-region primer. Slightly modified ARM-PCR served as the procedure for the TCR beta libraries. These libraries came from three rounds of nested multiplex PCR. PCR rounds one and two used TRBV1-TRBV30 forward primers with a C-beta reverse primer for about 9 cycles each. Each CDR3 protein is one row after TCRdb ran MiXCR on the multiplex PCR reads. This sample yields tens of thousands of distinct CDR3 sequences, of which 60% to 75% are seen a single time; roughly a fifth belongs to the top ten. Starting material for RNA and DNA co-extraction consisted of about 20-32 mg of unsorted bulk tissue. Five separate regions per tumor were sampled. The proportion of viable tumor cells exceeded 75% in every tumor sample. Germline CDR1 reads MNHNS; CDR2 reads SASEGT. The CDR3 totals 15 residues.

Sequencing input: liver tumor tissue from sampling region 1. The subset: tumor region T1, superior pole. V and J are TRBV6-1 and TRBJ2-1; 8 bases agree with TRBD2. The TCR originated in a man aged 40-50 years with primary liver carcinoma and hepatitis B virus infection. CDR3 DNA: TGTCTCAGCAGTAAATTGGCTAGCGGGTACAATGAGCAGTTCTTC. The encoded protein is CLSSKLASGYNEQFF.